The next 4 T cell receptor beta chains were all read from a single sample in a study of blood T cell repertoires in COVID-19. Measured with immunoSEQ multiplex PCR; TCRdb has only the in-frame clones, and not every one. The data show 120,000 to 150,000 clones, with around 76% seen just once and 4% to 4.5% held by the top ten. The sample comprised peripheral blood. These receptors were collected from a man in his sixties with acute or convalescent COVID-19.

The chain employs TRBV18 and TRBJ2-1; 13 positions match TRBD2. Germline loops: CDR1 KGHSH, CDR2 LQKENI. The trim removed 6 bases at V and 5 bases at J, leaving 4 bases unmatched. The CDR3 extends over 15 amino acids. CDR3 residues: CASSGTSGANNEQFF. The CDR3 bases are TGTGCCAGCTCTGGGACTAGCGGGGCCAACAATGAGCAGTTCTTC.

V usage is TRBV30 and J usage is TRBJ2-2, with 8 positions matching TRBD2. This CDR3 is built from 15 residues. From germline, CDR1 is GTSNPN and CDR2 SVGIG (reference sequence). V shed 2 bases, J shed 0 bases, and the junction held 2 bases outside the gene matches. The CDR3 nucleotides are TGTGCCTGGAGTAGAGCGGGGGCGAACACCGGGGAGCTGTTTTTT. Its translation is CAWSRAGANTGELFF.

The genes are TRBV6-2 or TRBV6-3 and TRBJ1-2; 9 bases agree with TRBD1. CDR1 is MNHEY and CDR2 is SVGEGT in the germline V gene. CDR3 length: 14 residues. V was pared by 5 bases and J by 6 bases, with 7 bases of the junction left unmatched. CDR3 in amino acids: CASSPGTGNDGYTF. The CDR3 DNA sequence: TGTGCCAGCAGTCCCGGGACAGGGAACGATGGCTACACCTTC.

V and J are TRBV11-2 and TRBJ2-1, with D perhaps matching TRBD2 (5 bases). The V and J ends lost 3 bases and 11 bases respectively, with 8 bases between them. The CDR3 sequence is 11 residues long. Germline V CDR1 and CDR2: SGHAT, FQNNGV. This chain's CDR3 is CASSFRRQQFF. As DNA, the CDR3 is TGTGCCAGCAGCTTTCGGAGGCAGCAGTTCTTC.